The 15 T cell receptor beta chains below were found in one sample sequenced in a study of T-cell memory formation after mild COVID-19. A single record per CDR3 protein comes from TCRdb applying MiXCR to the 5' RACE reads. The sample carries roughly 100,000 distinct CDR3 sequences, about 15% recorded once. The sequenced sample was PBMCs or a T cell subset sorted from them (not recorded which). The receptors shown here come from a man between 18 and 35 years old who had mild COVID-19 (a few samples of this study predate the infection). Cell type and time point are not known.

J is TRBJ2-1 and V is TRBV7-9; unclear D gene. Germline loops: CDR1 SEHNR, CDR2 FQNEAQ (reference sequence). V lost 2 bases and J 4 bases, leaving 12 bases between the germline ends. The CDR3 has 15 amino acids. The CDR3 is CASSLQVVRYNEQFF. The CDR3 coding sequence is TGTGCCAGCAGCTTACAGGTGGTCAGGTACAATGAGCAGTTCTTC.

This clonotype occurred a few times. J is TRBJ2-5 and V is TRBV4-1; D may correspond to TRBD1 or TRBD2 (6 bases each). V was cut by 0 bases and J by 4 bases, with 12 bases left in between. CDR1 is MGHRA, CDR2 YSYEKL, per germline. The CDR3 consists of 15 residues. The CDR3 region is CASSQDLRGGETQYF. The CDR3 DNA reads TGCGCCAGCAGCCAAGATCTCAGGGGAGGAGAGACCCAGTACTTC.

This clonotype came up a few times. The chain has TRBV7-9 and TRBJ2-1, with TRBD2 identical over 13 bases. V lost 4 bases and J lost 0; bases outside the gene matches: 9. This CDR3 spans 19 amino acids. Per the germline V gene, CDR1 is SEHNR and CDR2 is FQNEAQ (reference sequence). The CDR3 DNA follows: TGTGCCAGCAGCTATCCGGGACTAGCGGGGCCGAGCTCCTACAATGAGCAGTTCTTC. This translates into CASSYPGLAGPSSYNEQFF.

This clonotype has just a few counts. The V gene is TRBV3-1, the J gene TRBJ2-3; D gene ambiguous. Germline loops: CDR1 LGHDT, CDR2 YNNKEL (reference sequence). The CDR3 length is 11 residues. V was pared by 7 bases and J by 2 bases, with 4 bases between. Here the CDR3 reads CASTSTDTQYF. The DNA of the CDR3 is TGTGCCAGCACCTCCACAGATACGCAGTATTTT.

This chain joins TRBV7-6 and TRBJ2-3; D gene ambiguous. V was clipped by 1 base and J by 6 bases, with 8 bases between them. Looked up from germline, CDR1 is SGHVS and CDR2 is FNYEAQ. This CDR3 region has 13 residues. The CDR3 coding sequence is TGTGCCAGCAGCTTAGGGTTGGGGGATACGCAGTATTTT. This sequence encodes CASSLGLGDTQYF. The complete variable domain, with remaining parts taken from reference TRBV7-6 and TRBJ2-3, reads GAGVSQSPRYKVTKRGQDVALRCDPISGHVSLYWYRQALGQGPEFLTYFNYEAQQDKSGLPNDRFSAERPEGSISTLTIQRTEQRDSAMYRCASSLGLGDTQYFGPGTRLTVL.

The CDR3 DNA follows: TGTGCCAGCAGCGCGACGGGCGAGCAGTTCTTC. Residues: CASSATGEQFF. The chain carries TRBV7-6 and TRBJ2-1, with no clear D. Germline CDR1 reads SGHVS; CDR2 reads FNYEAQ. Trimming took off 5 bases at V and 10 bases at J, with 9 bases between the two ends. CDR3 length: 11 amino acids.

This clonotype has more than one count but fewer than ten. CDR3 sequence (DNA): TGTGCCAGCATCCTACGGGGTTCGGAGGTTCCAGATACGCAGTATTTT. Encoded protein: CASILRGSEVPDTQYF. V usage is TRBV27 and J usage is TRBJ2-3; a possible D gene is TRBD2 (5 bases). Germline V gene data show CDR1 as MNHEY and CDR2 as SMNVEV (reference sequence). This CDR3 has 16 residues. The V end lost 7 bases, the J end lost 4 bases, and 21 bases lay between the germline ends.

The chain carries TRBV5-6 and TRBJ1-2; possibly TRBD1 for D (6 bases). There are 14 residues in the CDR3. The germline V gene has CDR1 SGHDT and CDR2 YYEEEE. Between the trimmed V and J ends, which lost 0 bases and 4 bases, there was a span of 10 bases. In DNA, the CDR3 is TGTGCCAGCAGCTTGGGGGGACAAGCCTATGGCTACACCTTC. Translated: CASSLGGQAYGYTF.

In its sample, this clonotype was seen many times. The chain recombines TRBV3-1 with TRBJ2-7; 8 bases fit TRBD1. Germline CDR1 is LGHDT and CDR2 is YNNKEL (reference sequence). The CDR3 is made up of 15 amino acids. The V gene end was trimmed by 1 base and the J gene end by 3 bases; junction bases not matched to a gene: 5. CDR3 sequence: CASSQGTTGVYEQYV. The CDR3 DNA is TGTGCCAGCAGCCAAGGGACGACAGGGGTCTACGAGCAGTACGTC.

The V gene is TRBV20-1, the J gene TRBJ2-1; 13 nucleotides line up with TRBD2. Looked up from germline, CDR1 is DFQATT and CDR2 is SNEGSKA (reference sequence). The ends lost 0 bases at V and 7 bases at J; junction bases unmatched: 18. The CDR3 totals 20 residues. The CDR3 nucleotides read TGCAGTGCTAGAGATCTCAGACTAGCGGGGGGTCCGGGAGATTTAAATGAGCAGTTCTTC. It specifies CSARDLRLAGGPGDLNEQFF.

The rearrangement links TRBV5-1 to TRBJ2-4, with D perhaps being TRBD1 or TRBD2 (5 bases each). V was clipped by 4 bases and J by 8 bases, with 19 bases between them. CDR1 is SGHRS, CDR2 YFSETQ, per germline. The CDR3 length is 15 residues. Here the CDR3 reads CASSILGAGGDIQYF. The CDR3 DNA follows: TGCGCCAGCAGCATCCTAGGGGCCGGAGGAGACATTCAGTACTTC.

This clonotype was recorded at least ten times. This chain uses TRBV6-4 with TRBJ2-1; weak D call: TRBD2 (6 bases). The germline V and J ends were trimmed by 2 bases and 7 bases, with 12 bases remaining between them. CDR1 is MRHNA and CDR2 is SNTAGT in the germline V gene. The CDR3 length is 14 residues. The CDR3 DNA sequence: TGTGCCAGCAGTGACCGGAGGGGCGGGAATGAGCAGTTCTTC. Translation gives CASSDRRGGNEQFF.

V is TRBV4-1 and J is TRBJ1-2; D is ambiguous. Trimming stripped 2 bases from V and 1 base from J, with 11 bases between. CDR3 length: 15 amino acids. Germline values: CDR1 MGHRA, CDR2 YSYEKL. DNA of the CDR3: TGCGCCAGCAGCCAAACGAACACGCATAACTATGGCTACACCTTC. It encodes CASSQTNTHNYGYTF.

The chain links TRBV7-9 to TRBJ2-1; D possibly corresponds to TRBD1 (6 bases). The germline V and J ends were trimmed by 1 base and 7 bases, with 8 bases remaining between them. The CDR3 runs 13 residues. The germline V gene encodes CDR1 SEHNR and CDR2 FQNEAQ (reference sequence). The CDR3 DNA reads TGTGCCAGCAGCTTAGTAGGACAGAATGAGCAGTTCTTC. Encoded protein: CASSLVGQNEQFF.

This clonotype was seen more than once but under ten times. This chain's CDR3 is CSARSLGTLETDTQYF. The CDR3 DNA is TGCAGTGCTAGATCCCTCGGGACCCTAGAAACAGATACGCAGTATTTT. This chain joins TRBV20-1 and TRBJ2-3; the D call may be TRBD1 or TRBD2 (5 bases each). Trimming pared 2 bases from V and 3 bases from J, leaving 18 bases between. Germline values: CDR1 DFQATT, CDR2 SNEGSKA (reference sequence). The CDR3 covers 16 residues.